The clone carrying this T cell receptor (beta chain) was picked up a small number of times. Its target is not known. PCR primers comprised 60 Vbeta and 13 Jbeta primers. As processed by the authors: In a later analysis, of 80 million or so unique beta chains, roughly 10 million appeared in at least two donors. Libraries were prepared by immunoSEQ multiplex PCR; TCRdb keeps only in-frame clonotypes and omits some of them. V and J calls and clone size are given by that table; D and trimming were obtained from the DNA. The data show 100,000 to 150,000 clones, with roughly 71% seen just once and around 4% held by the top ten. After removal of 3 bases from V and 6 bases from J, the junction contained 12 bases not matched to a gene. Looked up from germline, CDR1 is SQVTM and CDR2 is ANQGSEA. This CDR3 contains 16 residues. This record comes from a study of cytomegalovirus exposure and HLA in healthy donors. Overall study results and limits: As was reported, the classifier diagnosed cytomegalovirus status with high specificity and sensitivity. With later analysis, a missense DCLRE1C variant became linked to TCR beta V- and J-gene trimming. The authors confirmed in vitro that a few CMV-associated chains were specific for CMV antigens.

Sequencing used PBMCs. This rearrangement joins TRBV29-1 to TRBJ2-3; 10 bases align to TRBD2. The receptor was derived from a woman aged 45-59 years in good health and CMV-seropositive. CDR3 in amino acids: CSVERRLAGEVDTQYF. Written as DNA, the CDR3 is TGCAGCGTTGAGAGGCGGCTAGCGGGGGAGGTGGATACGCAGTATTTT.